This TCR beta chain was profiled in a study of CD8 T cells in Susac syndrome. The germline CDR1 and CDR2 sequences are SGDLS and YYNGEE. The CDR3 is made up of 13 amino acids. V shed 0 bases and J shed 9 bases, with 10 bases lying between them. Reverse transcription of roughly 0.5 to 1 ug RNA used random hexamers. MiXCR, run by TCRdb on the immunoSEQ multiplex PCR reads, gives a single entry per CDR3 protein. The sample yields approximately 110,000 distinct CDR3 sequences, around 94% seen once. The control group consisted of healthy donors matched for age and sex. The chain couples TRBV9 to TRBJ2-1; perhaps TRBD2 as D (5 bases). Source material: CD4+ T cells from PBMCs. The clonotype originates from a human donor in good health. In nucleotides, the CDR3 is TGTGCCAGCAGCGTAGAGGAGGCGGGTGAGCAGTTCTTC. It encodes CASSVEEAGEQFF.